This T cell receptor beta chain was captured by sequencing in a study of CD8 T cells in Susac syndrome. This clonotype has a handful of counts. Sequencing of TCR beta was carried out in blood CD8+ and CD4+ T cells. The controls, all healthy donors, were matched for age and sex. The TEMRA cells underwent FACS enrichment, while the CD8+ and CD4+ T cells underwent negative isolation. When the RNA was reverse transcribed, random hexamers were used with an input of about 0.5 to 1 ug. Amplification of TCR beta CDR3 by immunoSEQ multiplex PCR spanned 54 Vbeta and 13 Jbeta. From the immunoSEQ multiplex PCR reads, TCRdb called clonotypes with MiXCR, one entry per CDR3 protein. Among approximately 170,000 distinct CDR3 sequences listed, roughly 94% were seen once. The TCR comes from a human donor in good health. Sequencing was carried out using CD4+ T cells from PBMCs.

The CDR3 region is CASSQDHGTGFGYTF. CDR3 DNA: TGCGCCAGCAGCCAAGATCATGGGACAGGGTTTGGCTACACCTTC. The V gene is TRBV4-1, the J gene TRBJ1-2, with 9 bases aligning to TRBD1. The CDR3 is 15 residues long. The germline V gene encodes CDR1 MGHRA and CDR2 YSYEKL. After removal of 0 bases from V and 7 bases from J, the junction contained 6 bases not matched to a gene.